This T cell receptor (beta chain) was sequenced for a study of T-cell memory formation after mild COVID-19. Study findings and constraints: Contracting CD4+ clones lay largely in CM and EM, with CD8+ ones residing in EMRA. Pre-infection memory contained some responding clones, which suggested that cross-reactive memory had joined. Contracting clones from day 15 to 85 showed balanced CD4/CD8; later expanders favored CD4+.

From germline, CDR1 is MNHEY and CDR2 SVGAGI. The V end lost 0 bases, the J end lost 4 bases, and 17 bases lay between the germline ends. This CDR3 contains 17 residues. With respect to this clonotype: Its target is not known.

MiXCR, applied by TCRdb to the 5' RACE reads, yields one record per CDR3 protein. The sample shows under 300,000 distinct CDR3 sequences, around a tenth of them seen only once. Sequencing was carried out using PBMCs or a T cell subset sorted from them (not recorded which). The J gene is TRBJ2-3, the V gene TRBV6-5; D is undetermined. This TCR derives from a man aged 18 to 30 who had mild COVID-19 (a few samples of this study predate the infection). Cell type and time point are not known. The CDR3 DNA sequence: TGTGCCAGCAGTTACTCCATGTCTGCCGGTTGGGCAGATACGCAGTATTTT. Protein: CASSYSMSAGWADTQYF.